These T cell receptor beta chains were read from a single sample in a study of T cell responses to AZD1222 COVID-19 vaccine. The data were produced by immunoSEQ multiplex PCR, yet TCRdb's version contains in-frame clones alone and is incomplete. The sample has more than 150,000 clones; 90% are singletons. The sequenced sample was peripheral blood, obtained on day 0 of AZD1222 vaccination. These receptors were collected from an adult in good health. CDR3s include the opening cysteine and the closing phenylalanine or tryptophan. Each record gives: J gene, V gene, clone size, D gene, CDR3 DNA, CDR3 protein. The D gene is left open where the match is weak. Size tells how often a clone was seen (once, few, many) or the class of an expanded clone, and some rows leave it out.

J: TRBJ1-2; V: TRBV27; size: NA; D: NA; DNA: TGTGCCAGCAGTTTCGCCGGGGTCGGCTACACCTTC; CDR3: CASSFAGVGYTF
J: TRBJ2-1; V: TRBV7-3; size: NA; D: TRBD2; DNA: TGTGCCAGCAGCTTAGTGGGTCTAGCGGGTTACAATGAGCAGTTCTTC; CDR3: CASSLVGLAGYNEQFF
J: TRBJ2-1; V: TRBV12-3/TRBV12-4; size: NA; D: NA; DNA: TGTGCCAGCAGCTTTTACAATGAGCAGTTCTTC; CDR3: CASSFYNEQFF
J: TRBJ2-3; V: TRBV7-9; size: NA; D: NA; DNA: TGTGCCAGCAGCCCGAAAGATACGCAGTATTTT; CDR3: CASSPKDTQYF
J: TRBJ2-2; V: TRBV4-1; size: NA; D: TRBD2; DNA: TGCGCCAGCAGCCTTAGCGGGAGCGCGAACACCGGGGAGCTGTTTTTT; CDR3: CASSLSGSANTGELFF
J: TRBJ2-7; V: TRBV28; size: NA; D: TRBD2; DNA: TGTGCCAGCAGTTTAATAGCGGGGGGGCGAAACGAGCAGTACTTC; CDR3: CASSLIAGGRNEQYF
J: TRBJ2-1; V: TRBV30; size: NA; D: NA; DNA: TGTGCCTGGCGAACCTTTACTGAGCAGTTCTTC; CDR3: CAWRTFTEQFF
J: TRBJ1-6; V: TRBV5-6; size: NA; D: TRBD1; DNA: TGTGCCAGCAGCCCCTCCGAGACAGGGGGCAGTTCACCCCTCCACTTT; CDR3: CASSPSETGGSSPLHF
J: TRBJ2-7; V: TRBV6-5; size: NA; D: TRBD2; DNA: TGTGCCAGCAGTTTAGCGGGGAGCTCCTACGAGCAGTACTTC; CDR3: CASSLAGSSYEQYF
J: TRBJ2-5; V: TRBV3-1/TRBV3-2; size: NA; D: NA; DNA: TGTGCCAGCAGCCAACGACCGGGAGAGGGAGAGACCCAGTACTTC; CDR3: CASSQRPGEGETQYF
J: TRBJ2-7; V: TRBV18; size: NA; D: NA; DNA: TGTGCCAGCTCACTTGCAGAAACCCGGGGTTCCTACGAGCAGTACTTC; CDR3: CASSLAETRGSYEQYF
J: TRBJ2-7; V: TRBV2; size: NA; D: NA; DNA: TGTGCCAGCAGTGGAGGCAGGTCTATCCGTTCGGGCGAGCAGTACTTC; CDR3: CASSGGRSIRSGEQYF
J: TRBJ2-1; V: TRBV4-2; size: few; D: TRBD2; DNA: TGTGCCAGCAGCCAAGATCTGGGACTAGCACCTTCCAATGAGCAGTTCTTC; CDR3: CASSQDLGLAPSNEQFF
J: TRBJ1-2; V: TRBV5-8; size: NA; D: TRBD1; DNA: TGTGCCAGCAGGGGACAGGGCGGATTTGGCTACACCTTC; CDR3: CASRGQGGFGYTF
J: TRBJ1-2; V: TRBV18; size: NA; D: NA; DNA: TGTGCCAGCTCACCCTACACGTCCTGGGACTATGGCTACACCTTC; CDR3: CASSPYTSWDYGYTF
J: TRBJ2-7; V: TRBV3-1/TRBV3-2; size: NA; D: NA; DNA: TGTGCCAGCAGCCCAAGGGCGGAAGTCTCCTACGAGCAGTACTTC; CDR3: CASSPRAEVSYEQYF
J: TRBJ1-2; V: TRBV19; size: NA; D: TRBD1; DNA: TGTGCCAGTAGTCTCCGGGACAGGGGCTATGGCTACACCTTC; CDR3: CASSLRDRGYGYTF
J: TRBJ2-7; V: TRBV9; size: NA; D: TRBD1; DNA: TGTGCCAGCAGCCTCGGGACAGGGCAAGAGCAGTACTTC; CDR3: CASSLGTGQEQYF
J: TRBJ1-1; V: TRBV7-2; size: NA; D: TRBD1; DNA: TGTGCCAGCAGCACCCGGACAGGGCCGCGTGCTTTCTTT; CDR3: CASSTRTGPRAFF
J: TRBJ2-7; V: TRBV10-1; size: NA; D: NA; DNA: TGCGCCAGCAGTTTAATATGGGGGCTTCCCTACGAGCAGTACTTC; CDR3: CASSLIWGLPYEQYF
J: TRBJ1-5; V: TRBV10-3; size: NA; D: TRBD1; DNA: TGTGCCATCAGTGAGTCGTTAGGACAGGGGAGCAATCAGCCCCAGCATTTT; CDR3: CAISESLGQGSNQPQHF
J: TRBJ2-1; V: TRBV28; size: once; D: TRBD2; DNA: TGTGCCAGCAGTTTGAATGCGGGGGGCCACTACAATGAGCAGTTCTTC; CDR3: CASSLNAGGHYNEQFF
J: TRBJ1-5; V: TRBV12-3/TRBV12-4; size: NA; D: TRBD1; DNA: TGTGCCAGCAGGCCAACCGTCAGGGGGGCCCAGCATTTT; CDR3: CASRPTVRGAQHF
J: TRBJ2-5; V: TRBV6-1; size: NA; D: NA; DNA: TGTGCCAGCAGTGAAATTGGAGCCTTTGAGACCCAGTACTTC; CDR3: CASSEIGAFETQYF
J: TRBJ2-7; V: TRBV2; size: NA; D: TRBD2; DNA: TGTGCCAGCACTGTGAGGGAGGGGCCGTCTCTGCAGTACTTC; CDR3: CASTVREGPSLQYF
J: TRBJ2-3; V: TRBV6-6; size: NA; D: NA; DNA: TGTGCCAGCAGTGACGCTAGCGTTGCAGATACGCAGTATTTT; CDR3: CASSDASVADTQYF
J: TRBJ1-5; V: TRBV3-1/TRBV3-2; size: NA; D: NA; DNA: TGTGCCAGCAGCCGCTCTACGGGGCAGGACAATCAGCCCCAGCATTTT; CDR3: CASSRSTGQDNQPQHF
J: TRBJ2-5; V: TRBV10-3; size: NA; D: NA; DNA: TGTGCCACCAAGGGACCGGACCAAGAGACCCAGTACTTC; CDR3: CATKGPDQETQYF
J: TRBJ2-7; V: TRBV28; size: NA; D: NA; DNA: TGTGCCAGCAGTTCCCCGGGACTGCTCGGCTACGAGCAGTACTTC; CDR3: CASSSPGLLGYEQYF
J: TRBJ1-2; V: TRBV10-3; size: NA; D: TRBD1; DNA: TGTGCCATAACCGGGACAGGGGAAAACTATGGCTACACCTTC; CDR3: CAITGTGENYGYTF
J: TRBJ1-1; V: TRBV5-1; size: NA; D: NA; DNA: TGCGCCAGCAGCTGGAATTTCCCACAGGGCATGAACACTGAAGCTTTCTTT; CDR3: CASSWNFPQGMNTEAFF
J: TRBJ2-1; V: TRBV25-1; size: NA; D: TRBD2; DNA: TGTGCCAGCACGGCTAGCGGGGGGGCCTGGGTGGAGCAGTTCTTC; CDR3: CASTASGGAWVEQFF
J: TRBJ2-7; V: TRBV4-1; size: NA; D: NA; DNA: TGCGCCAGCAGCCAGCCGGGACTCGATACCTACGAGCAGTACTTC; CDR3: CASSQPGLDTYEQYF
J: TRBJ2-1; V: TRBV27; size: NA; D: TRBD2; DNA: TGTGCCAGCAAGAACAGACCGGGACTAGCGGGATACAATGAGCAGTTCTTC; CDR3: CASKNRPGLAGYNEQFF
J: TRBJ1-6; V: TRBV28; size: NA; D: TRBD1; DNA: TGTGCCAGCAGTCCGAGACCGACAGGGAGAAATTCACCCCTCCACTTT; CDR3: CASSPRPTGRNSPLHF
J: TRBJ2-5; V: TRBV28; size: NA; D: NA; DNA: TGTGCCAGCAGTGGCGGCTCTCGAGAGACCCAGTACTTC; CDR3: CASSGGSRETQYF
J: TRBJ2-2; V: TRBV6-4; size: NA; D: NA; DNA: TGTGCCAGCAGCCCCAACCTTATAAAGGCTGTCACCGGGGAGCTGTTTTTT; CDR3: CASSPNLIKAVTGELFF
J: TRBJ2-1; V: TRBV7-2; size: NA; D: TRBD2; DNA: TGTGCCAGCAGCTTGACTAGCGGGAGGGCCAATGAGCAGTTCTTC; CDR3: CASSLTSGRANEQFF
J: TRBJ1-4; V: TRBV5-1; size: once; D: TRBD1; DNA: TGCGCCAGCAGCAAGGACGCCGGGACAGGGGACGAAAAACTGTTTTTT; CDR3: CASSKDAGTGDEKLFF
J: TRBJ1-2; V: TRBV6-5; size: NA; D: NA; DNA: TGTGCCAGCAGCTCATCGGGGGCGAATGGCTACACCTTC; CDR3: CASSSSGANGYTF
J: TRBJ1-5; V: TRBV28; size: NA; D: NA; DNA: TGTGCCAGCAGTCAGTATTGGCAGCCCCAGCATTTT; CDR3: CASSQYWQPQHF
J: TRBJ2-5; V: TRBV30; size: NA; D: NA; DNA: TGTGCCTGGGGACAATCGGAGACCCAGTACTTC; CDR3: CAWGQSETQYF
J: TRBJ1-5; V: TRBV18; size: NA; D: NA; DNA: TGTGCCAGCTCACCCTACGTCGAAAATCAGCCCCAGCATTTT; CDR3: CASSPYVENQPQHF
J: TRBJ1-3; V: TRBV6-5; size: NA; D: NA; DNA: TGTGCCAGCAGTTACAAGGGCTCCGGAAACACCATATATTTT; CDR3: CASSYKGSGNTIYF
J: TRBJ2-7; V: TRBV30; size: NA; D: NA; DNA: TGTGCCTGGAGTGTTAAGGGCCCCTACGAGCAGTACTTC; CDR3: CAWSVKGPYEQYF
J: TRBJ2-5; V: TRBV7-2; size: NA; D: NA; DNA: TGTGCCAGCAGCTTAGATCGGAGAGTACATCGCAGGATCCAAGAGACCCAGTACTTC; CDR3: CASSLDRRVHRRIQETQYF
J: TRBJ1-2; V: TRBV18; size: NA; D: TRBD1; DNA: TGTGCCAGCTCACCACAAACAGGGGGCGACTATGGCTACACCTTC; CDR3: CASSPQTGGDYGYTF
J: TRBJ2-5; V: TRBV6-2/TRBV6-3; size: NA; D: NA; DNA: TGTGCCAGCAGTTCTATTGGCGCGGGCCAAGAGACCCAGTACTTC; CDR3: CASSSIGAGQETQYF
J: TRBJ2-2; V: TRBV9; size: NA; D: NA; DNA: TGTGCCAGCAGCTCACGAGACCGGGGGGAGCTGTTTTTT; CDR3: CASSSRDRGELFF
J: TRBJ2-5; V: TRBV11-2; size: NA; D: NA; DNA: TGTGCCAGCAGCTTAACCCTGGACAGCCAAGAGACCCAGTACTTC; CDR3: CASSLTLDSQETQYF
J: TRBJ2-1; V: TRBV3-1/TRBV3-2; size: NA; D: NA; DNA: TGTGCCAGCAGCAAAGCGGCGGGGTCCTACAATGAGCAGTTCTTC; CDR3: CASSKAAGSYNEQFF
J: TRBJ2-7; V: TRBV7-9; size: once; D: NA; DNA: TGTGCCAGCAGCTGGGACCGGGACGGTAGAGCTGGGGGGCGTTTAGGGCAGTACTTC; CDR3: CASSWDRDGRAGGRLGQYF
J: TRBJ1-4; V: TRBV7-8; size: NA; D: NA; DNA: TGTGCCAGCAGCACCGGACAGTTGTCAACTAATGAAAAACTGTTTTTT; CDR3: CASSTGQLSTNEKLFF
J: TRBJ2-3; V: TRBV10-3; size: NA; D: NA; DNA: TGTGCCATCAGTGAGTCGATATTTACCGGAGCCACCACAGATACGCAGTATTTT; CDR3: CAISESIFTGATTDTQYF
J: TRBJ2-3; V: TRBV3-1/TRBV3-2; size: NA; D: TRBD2; DNA: TGTGCCAGCAGCCACCAGCGGGGGGGAGCCACAGATACGCAGTATTTT; CDR3: CASSHQRGGATDTQYF